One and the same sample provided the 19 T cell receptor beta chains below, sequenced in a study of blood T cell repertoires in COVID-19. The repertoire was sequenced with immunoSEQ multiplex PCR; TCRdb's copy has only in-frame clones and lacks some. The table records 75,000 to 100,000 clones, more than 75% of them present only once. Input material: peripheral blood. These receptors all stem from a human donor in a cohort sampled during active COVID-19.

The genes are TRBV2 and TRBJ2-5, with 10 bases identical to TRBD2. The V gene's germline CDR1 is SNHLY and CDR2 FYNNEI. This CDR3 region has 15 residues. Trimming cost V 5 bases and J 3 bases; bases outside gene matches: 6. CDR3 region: CASSKLGLAEETQYF. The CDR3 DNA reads TGTGCCAGCAGTAAGCTAGGACTAGCGGAAGAGACCCAGTACTTC.

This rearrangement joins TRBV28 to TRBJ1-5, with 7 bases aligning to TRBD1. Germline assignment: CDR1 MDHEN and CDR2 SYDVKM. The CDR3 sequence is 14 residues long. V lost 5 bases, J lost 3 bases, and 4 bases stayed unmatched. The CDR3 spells CASSTGATNQPQHF. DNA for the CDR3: TGTGCCAGCAGTACAGGGGCGACCAATCAGCCCCAGCATTTT.

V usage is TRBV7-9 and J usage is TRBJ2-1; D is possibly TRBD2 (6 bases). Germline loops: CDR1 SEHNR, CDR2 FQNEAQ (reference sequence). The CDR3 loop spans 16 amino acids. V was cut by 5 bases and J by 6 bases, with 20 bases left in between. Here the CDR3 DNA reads TGTGCCAGCAGCGGACCCCGGGACTTATTCCCCAATGAGCAGTTCTTC. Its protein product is CASSGPRDLFPNEQFF.

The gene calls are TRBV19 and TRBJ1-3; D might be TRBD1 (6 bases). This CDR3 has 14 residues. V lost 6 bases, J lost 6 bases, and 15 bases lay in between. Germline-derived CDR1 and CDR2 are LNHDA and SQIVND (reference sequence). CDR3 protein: CASRVQGSQNTIYF. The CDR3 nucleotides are TGTGCCAGTAGGGTACAGGGTTCACAAAACACCATATATTTT.

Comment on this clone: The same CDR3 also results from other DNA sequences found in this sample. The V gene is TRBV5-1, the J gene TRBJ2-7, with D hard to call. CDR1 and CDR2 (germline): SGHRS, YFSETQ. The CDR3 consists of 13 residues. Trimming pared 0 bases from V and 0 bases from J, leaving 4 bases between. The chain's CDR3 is CASSLGSSYEQYF. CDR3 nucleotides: TGCGCCAGCAGCTTGGGTAGCTCCTACGAGCAGTACTTC. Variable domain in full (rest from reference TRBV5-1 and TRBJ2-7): KAGVTQTPRYLIKTRGQQVTLSCSPISGHRSVSWYQQTPGQGLQFLFEYFSETQRNKGNFPGRFSGRQFSNSRSEMNVSTLELGDSALYLCASSLGSSYEQYFGPGTRLTVT.

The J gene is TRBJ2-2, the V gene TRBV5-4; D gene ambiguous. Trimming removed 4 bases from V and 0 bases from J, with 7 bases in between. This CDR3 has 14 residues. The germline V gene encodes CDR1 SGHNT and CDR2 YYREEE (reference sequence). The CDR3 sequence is CASSPVPNTGELFF. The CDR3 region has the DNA TGTGCCAGCAGCCCCGTTCCGAACACCGGGGAGCTGTTTTTT. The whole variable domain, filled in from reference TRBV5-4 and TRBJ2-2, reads ETGVTQSPTHLIKTRGQQVTLRCSSQSGHNTVSWYQQALGQGPQFIFQYYREEENGRGNFPPRFSGLQFPNYSSELNVNALELDDSALYLCASSPVPNTGELFFGEGSRLTVL.

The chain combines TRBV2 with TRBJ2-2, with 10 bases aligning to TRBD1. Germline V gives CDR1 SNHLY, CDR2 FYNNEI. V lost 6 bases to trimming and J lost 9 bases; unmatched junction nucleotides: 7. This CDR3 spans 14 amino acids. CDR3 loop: CASSRDRGGWELFF. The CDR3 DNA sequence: TGTGCCAGCAGCCGGGACAGGGGAGGCTGGGAGCTGTTTTTT.

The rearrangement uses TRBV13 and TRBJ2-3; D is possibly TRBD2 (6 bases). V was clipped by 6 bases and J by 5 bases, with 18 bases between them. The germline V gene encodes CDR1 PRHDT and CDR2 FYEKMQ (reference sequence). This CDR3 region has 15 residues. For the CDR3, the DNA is TGTGCCAGCAGGCCCGGGCCCCGGAGGGGAGATACGCAGTATTTT. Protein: CASRPGPRRGDTQYF.

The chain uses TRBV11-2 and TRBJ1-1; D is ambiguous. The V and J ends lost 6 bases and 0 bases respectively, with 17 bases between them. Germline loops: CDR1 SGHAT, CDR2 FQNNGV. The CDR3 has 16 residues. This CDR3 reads CASSNSAARLNTEAFF. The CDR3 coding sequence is TGTGCCAGCAGTAATTCGGCAGCGCGCTTGAACACTGAAGCTTTCTTT.

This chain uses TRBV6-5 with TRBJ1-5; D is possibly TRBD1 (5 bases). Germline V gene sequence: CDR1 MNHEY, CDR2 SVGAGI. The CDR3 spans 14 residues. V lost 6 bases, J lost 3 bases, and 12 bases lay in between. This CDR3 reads CASRQGMTNQPQHF. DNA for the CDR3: TGTGCCAGCAGGCAGGGAATGACCAATCAGCCCCAGCATTTT.

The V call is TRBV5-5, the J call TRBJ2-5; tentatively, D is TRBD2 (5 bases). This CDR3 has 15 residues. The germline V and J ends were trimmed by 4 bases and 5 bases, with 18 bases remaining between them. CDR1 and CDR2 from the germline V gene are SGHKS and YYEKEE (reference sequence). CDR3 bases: TGTGCCAGCAGCGGCCGGGCCCGGGGTAGGGAGACCCAGTACTTC. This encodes CASSGRARGRETQYF.

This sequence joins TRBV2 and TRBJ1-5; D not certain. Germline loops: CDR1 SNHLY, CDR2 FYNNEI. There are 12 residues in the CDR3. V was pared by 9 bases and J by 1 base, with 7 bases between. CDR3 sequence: CASQVSNQPQHF. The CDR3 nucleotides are TGTGCCAGTCAGGTGAGCAATCAGCCCCAGCATTTT. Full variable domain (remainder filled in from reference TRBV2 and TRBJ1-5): EPEVTQTPSHQVTQMGQEVILRCVPISNHLYFYWYRQILGQKVEFLVSFYNNEISEKSEIFDDQFSVERPDGSNFTLKIRSTKLEDSAMYFCASQVSNQPQHFGDGTRLSIL.

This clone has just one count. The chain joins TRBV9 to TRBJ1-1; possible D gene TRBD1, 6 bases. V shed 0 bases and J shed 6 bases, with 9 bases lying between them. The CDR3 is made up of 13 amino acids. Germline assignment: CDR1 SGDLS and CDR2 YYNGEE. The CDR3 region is CASSVVGGAEAFF. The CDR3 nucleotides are TGTGCCAGCAGCGTAGTAGGGGGTGCTGAAGCTTTCTTT.

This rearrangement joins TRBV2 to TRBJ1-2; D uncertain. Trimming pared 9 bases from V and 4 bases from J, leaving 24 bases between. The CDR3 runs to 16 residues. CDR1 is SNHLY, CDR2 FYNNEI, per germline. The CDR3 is CASREEAGWLSYGYTF. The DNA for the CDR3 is TGTGCCAGTAGAGAAGAAGCGGGATGGCTTAGCTATGGCTACACCTTC.

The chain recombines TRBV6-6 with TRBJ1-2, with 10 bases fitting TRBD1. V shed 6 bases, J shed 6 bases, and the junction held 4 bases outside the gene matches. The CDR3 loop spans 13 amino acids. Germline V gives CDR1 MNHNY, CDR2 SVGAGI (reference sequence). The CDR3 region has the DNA TGTGCCAGCAGGACCGGGACAGGGGATGGCTACACCTTC. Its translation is CASRTGTGDGYTF.

DNA of the CDR3: TGTGCCAGCAGCCAAGGACGGAGGACTACCTCTAACTATGGCTACACCTTC. Protein sequence: CASSQGRRTTSNYGYTF. V usage is TRBV4-2 and J usage is TRBJ1-2; D gene uncertain. Trimming pared 1 base from V and 0 bases from J, leaving 15 bases between. The CDR3 loop spans 17 amino acids. Germline CDR1 reads LGHNA; CDR2 reads YNFKEQ.

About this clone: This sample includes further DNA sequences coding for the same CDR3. CDR3 amino acids: CASSLLGDNSYEQYF. CDR3 DNA sequence: TGTGCCAGCAGTTTATTAGGGGACAACTCCTACGAGCAGTACTTC. The chain employs TRBV28 and TRBJ2-7, with D tentatively TRBD1 (6 bases). The CDR3 totals 15 residues. The V and J ends lost 1 base and 0 bases respectively, with 10 bases between them. Germline CDR1 and CDR2: MDHEN and SYDVKM.

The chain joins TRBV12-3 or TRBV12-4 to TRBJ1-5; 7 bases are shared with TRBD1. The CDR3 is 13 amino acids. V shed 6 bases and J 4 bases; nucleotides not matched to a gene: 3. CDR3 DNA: TGTGCCAGCAGGCAGGGGGTTAATCAGCCCCAGCATTTT. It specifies CASRQGVNQPQHF.

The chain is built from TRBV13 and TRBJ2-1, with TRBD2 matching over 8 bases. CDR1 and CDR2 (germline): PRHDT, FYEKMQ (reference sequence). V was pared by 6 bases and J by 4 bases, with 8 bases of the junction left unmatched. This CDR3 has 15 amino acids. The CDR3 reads CASSVSGSFYNEQFF. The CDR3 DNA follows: TGTGCCAGCAGTGTAAGCGGGAGCTTTTACAATGAGCAGTTCTTC.